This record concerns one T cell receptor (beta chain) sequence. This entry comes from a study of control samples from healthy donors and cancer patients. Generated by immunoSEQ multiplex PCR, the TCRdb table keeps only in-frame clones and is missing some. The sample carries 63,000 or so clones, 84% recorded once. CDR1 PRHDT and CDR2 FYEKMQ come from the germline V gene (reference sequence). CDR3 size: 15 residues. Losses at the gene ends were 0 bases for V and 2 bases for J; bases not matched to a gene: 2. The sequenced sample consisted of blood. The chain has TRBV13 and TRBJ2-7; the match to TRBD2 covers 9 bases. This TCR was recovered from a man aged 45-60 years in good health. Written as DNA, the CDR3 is TGTGCCAGCAGCTTAGGGGTAGCGGGGGCCTACGAGCAGTACTTC. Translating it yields CASSLGVAGAYEQYF.